Each of the 8 T cell receptor beta chains below was sequenced from the same sample in a study of cytomegalovirus exposure and HLA in healthy donors. The PCR had 60 Vbeta and 13 Jbeta primers. Only in-frame clones appear in the TCRdb table, and some are missing; sequencing was by immunoSEQ multiplex PCR. Of 100,000 to 120,000 clones listed, roughly 80% are singletons. Source material: PBMCs. The receptor source for this set is a man younger than 40 in good health and CMV-seropositive.

The gene calls are TRBV9 and TRBJ1-4, with 9 bases fitting TRBD1. This CDR3 is 15 amino acids long. V shed 4 bases and J 5 bases; nucleotides not matched to a gene: 6. Germline-derived CDR1 and CDR2 are SGDLS and YYNGEE. The CDR3 protein is CASSSRQGVNEKLFF. CDR3 DNA: TGTGCCAGCAGCTCTCGACAGGGGGTAAATGAAAAACTGTTTTTT. The complete variable domain, with remaining parts taken from reference TRBV9 and TRBJ1-4, reads DSGVTQTPKHLITATGQRVTLRCSPRSGDLSVYWYQQSLDQGLQFLIQYYNGEERAKGNILERFSAQQFPDLHSELNLSSLELGDSALYFCASSSRQGVNEKLFFGSGTQLSVL.

The V call is TRBV2, the J call TRBJ2-1, with D perhaps TRBD1 (6 bases). This CDR3 comprises 14 residues. Germline V gene data show CDR1 as SNHLY and CDR2 as FYNNEI. The ends were cut back, 5 bases at V and 1 base at J, with 9 bases in the middle. CDR3 residues: CASSITGSYNEQFF. The CDR3 bases are TGTGCCAGCAGTATCACAGGGTCCTACAATGAGCAGTTCTTC. Supplemented by reference TRBV2 and TRBJ2-1, the full variable domain reads EPEVTQTPSHQVTQMGQEVILRCVPISNHLYFYWYRQILGQKVEFLVSFYNNEISEKSEIFDDQFSVERPDGSNFTLKIRSTKLEDSAMYFCASSITGSYNEQFFGPGTRLTVL.

V and J are TRBV28 and TRBJ1-3, with 8 bases that match TRBD1. Germline V gives CDR1 MDHEN, CDR2 SYDVKM. CDR3 length: 13 residues. Losses at the gene ends were 8 bases for V and 3 bases for J; bases not matched to a gene: 3. Here the CDR3 DNA reads TGTGCCAGCGCAGGACAGGGTGGAAACACCATATATTTT. Translated, it gives CASAGQGGNTIYF.

V is TRBV7-8 and J is TRBJ1-5, with D perhaps TRBD1 (6 bases). The length of the CDR3 is 17 residues. The V gene lost 6 bases and the J gene lost 2 bases, with 20 bases spanning the gap. Germline CDR1 and CDR2: SGHVS and FQNEAQ. The CDR3 protein is CASSDPRGAGGNQPQHF. Written as DNA, the CDR3 is TGTGCCAGCAGTGACCCCCGGGGGGCTGGAGGCAATCAGCCCCAGCATTTT.

The chain carries TRBV30 and TRBJ2-1, with D perhaps matching TRBD2 (5 bases). This CDR3 is built from 11 residues. The V gene lost 5 bases and the J gene lost 9 bases, with 11 bases spanning the gap. Germline V gives CDR1 GTSNPN, CDR2 SVGIG (reference sequence). CDR3: CAWSRLLEQFF. The CDR3 nucleotides read TGTGCCTGGTCGAGACTACTTGAGCAGTTCTTC.

J is TRBJ1-1 and V is TRBV19, with 8 positions matching TRBD1. With 5 bases clipped from V and 4 bases from J, the junction kept 9 bases outside the gene matches. The germline V gene has CDR1 LNHDA and CDR2 SQIVND (reference sequence). This CDR3 has 15 amino acids. The DNA of the CDR3 is TGTGCCAGTAGTTACAGAGACAGGGGAAGCACTGAAGCTTTCTTT. Translating it yields CASSYRDRGSTEAFF.

The rearrangement uses TRBV2 and TRBJ2-7; 8 nucleotides agree with TRBD1. The CDR3 totals 14 residues. The germline V gene encodes CDR1 SNHLY and CDR2 FYNNEI. V trimming: 6 bases; J trimming: 3 bases; junction bases outside the gene matches: 7. Here the CDR3 reads CASREGTGNYEQYF. The DNA for the CDR3 is TGTGCCAGCAGGGAGGGGACAGGTAACTACGAGCAGTACTTC.

The chain is built from TRBV27 and TRBJ2-2, with TRBD1 identical over 7 bases. J was trimmed by 4 bases and V by 3 bases; bases with no gene match: 11. The CDR3 sequence is 17 residues long. Germline V gives CDR1 MNHEY, CDR2 SMNVEV (reference sequence). CDR3 in DNA: TGTGCCAGCAGTTTTGTCTATACAGGGGCCTCCACCGGGGAGCTGTTTTTT. Residues: CASSFVYTGASTGELFF.